Listed below are T cell receptor beta chains from one sample, sequenced in a study of blood T cell repertoires in COVID-19. The table came from immunoSEQ multiplex PCR; TCRdb's copy has only in-frame clones and leaves some out. The table shows 250,000 to 350,000 clones, with approximately 88% occurring only once. The material sequenced was peripheral blood. Receptors originate from a woman between 40 and 50 years old who had recovered from COVID-19. CDR3s include the opening cysteine and the closing phenylalanine or tryptophan. D genes are given only for firm matches. Clone size is shown for a subset of rows, as once, few, many or a class of expanded clone.

D gene,J gene,clone size,V gene,CDR3 DNA,CDR3 protein
.,TRBJ2-3,.,TRBV27,TGTGCCAGCAGGATGACACGGGACTCCCCAGATACGCAGTATTTT,CASRMTRDSPDTQYF
TRBD1,TRBJ2-7,.,TRBV5-1,TGCGCCAGCAGGGCCCGGGACAGCGACTCCTACGAGCAGTACTTC,CASRARDSDSYEQYF
.,TRBJ1-1,once,TRBV11-3,TGTGCCAGCAGCACCGCACAACCGAACACTGAAGCTTTCTTT,CASSTAQPNTEAFF
.,TRBJ1-2,.,TRBV29-1,TGCAGCGTTGCGGGGGGGGTCGGCTATGGCTACACCTTC,CSVAGGVGYGYTF
TRBD2,TRBJ2-5,.,TRBV6-1,TGTGCCAGCAGTGATGGGGGAGGGGAGGAGACCCAGTACTTC,CASSDGGGEETQYF
TRBD1,TRBJ2-2,.,TRBV29-1,TGCAGCGTCGGACAGGGTCCGAACACCGGGGAGCTGTTTTTT,CSVGQGPNTGELFF
.,TRBJ1-6,once,TRBV14,TGTGCCAGCAGCCCGGGGGGCAATAATTCACCCCTCCACTTT,CASSPGGNNSPLHF
.,TRBJ1-1,.,TRBV12-3/TRBV12-4,TGTGCCAGCAGTTTTACGCTAAACACTGAAGCTTTCTTT,CASSFTLNTEAFF
.,TRBJ1-4,.,TRBV7-8,TGTGCCAGCAGCACTAAGGGGCTTACACATACGGGTGAAAAACTGTTTTTT,CASSTKGLTHTGEKLFF
.,TRBJ2-7,.,TRBV30,TGTGCCTGGAGTGTCCCAGGGCCCGAGCAGTACTTC,CAWSVPGPEQYF
TRBD1,TRBJ1-5,.,TRBV6-1,TGTGCCAGCAGTGATAGGGACAGGGGGGGAAATCAGCCCCAGCATTTT,CASSDRDRGGNQPQHF
.,TRBJ2-7,.,TRBV6-5,TGTGCCAGCCCTACCCCCTCGTATCCCTACGAGCAGTACTTC,CASPTPSYPYEQYF
.,TRBJ1-5,.,TRBV23-1,TGCGCCAGCAGTCAATCGAAGGGAGGGCCGGACAATCAGCCCCAGCATTTT,CASSQSKGGPDNQPQHF
.,TRBJ2-1,few,TRBV4-2,TGTGCCAGCAGCCAATCTTCCCAGGGAACGTACAATGAGCAGTTCTTC,CASSQSSQGTYNEQFF
.,TRBJ2-3,.,TRBV5-4,TGTGCCAGCATGGGGGGAGCCACAGATACGCAGTATTTT,CASMGGATDTQYF
TRBD2,TRBJ2-7,.,TRBV7-2,TGTGCCAGCAGCTTACGCTGGGCGGGAGGGCCCTACGAGCAGTACTTC,CASSLRWAGGPYEQYF
.,TRBJ2-1,.,TRBV28,TGTGCCCGCGACTGGCAGCAGTTCTTC,CARDWQQFF
.,TRBJ2-7,.,TRBV5-5,TGTGCCAGCAGCTTGGACAGTCCCTCCTACGAGCAGTACTTC,CASSLDSPSYEQYF
TRBD2,TRBJ2-2,once,TRBV2,TGTGCCACCACTGGGACTAGCGGGAGATTAAACACCGGGGAGCTGTTTTTT,CATTGTSGRLNTGELFF
.,TRBJ1-2,.,TRBV27,TGTGCCAGCAGTCGCTACGGAGGGTTGGACTATGGCTACACCTTC,CASSRYGGLDYGYTF
TRBD2,TRBJ2-1,few,TRBV19,TGTGCCAGTAGTATACAACTAGCGGGATCGGTTGAGCAGTTCTTC,CASSIQLAGSVEQFF
.,TRBJ2-1,once,TRBV14,TGTGCCAGCAGCCTAAACCCCCAGGGGCAGCAGTTCTTC,CASSLNPQGQQFF
TRBD1,TRBJ1-2,once,TRBV3-1/TRBV3-2,TGTGCCAGCAGCCAACAAGCCCACAGGGGTTCCAACTATGGCTACACCTTC,CASSQQAHRGSNYGYTF
TRBD1,TRBJ2-1,.,TRBV18,TGTGCCAGCTCACCACCGGGACAGCCAGACAATGAGCAGTTCTTC,CASSPPGQPDNEQFF
TRBD1,TRBJ2-5,.,TRBV18,TGTGCCAGCTCACCCCCCGGGACAGGGGTGGTGGAGACCCAGTACTTC,CASSPPGTGVVETQYF
.,TRBJ1-2,once,TRBV11-3,TGTGCCAGCAGCTTAGAGGCGGCGCTCGGCTACACCTTC,CASSLEAALGYTF
.,TRBJ2-1,.,TRBV7-9,TGTGCCAGCAGCTTAGCGGCCGAAACCTTTCACTACAATGAGCAGTTCTTC,CASSLAAETFHYNEQFF
.,TRBJ2-2,.,TRBV9,TGTGCCAGCAGCGTTCAGCCGGGAGCCACCGGGGAGCTGTTTTTT,CASSVQPGATGELFF
TRBD2,TRBJ2-5,.,TRBV3-1/TRBV3-2,TGTGCCAGCAGAGGGGAAAGGGAGGGAGAGACCCAGTACTTC,CASRGEREGETQYF
TRBD2,TRBJ2-2,.,TRBV3-1/TRBV3-2,TGTGCCAGCAGCCAGGAGGGACTAGCGGAGACCGGGGAGCTGTTTTTT,CASSQEGLAETGELFF
.,TRBJ1-1,once,TRBV30,TGTGCCTGGAGTGTGCAGACTGAAGCTTTCTTT,CAWSVQTEAFF
.,TRBJ2-5,.,TRBV5-1,TGCGCCAGCAGCGCGGGTACAGGGTTCGGCCAAGAGACCCAGTACTTC,CASSAGTGFGQETQYF
TRBD1,TRBJ2-7,.,TRBV11-2,TGTGCCAGCAGCAGGGGACAGTTCTACGAGCAGTACTTC,CASSRGQFYEQYF
TRBD1,TRBJ1-1,.,TRBV6-6,TGTGCCAGCAGTTACTCGGTGGGACAGAAGAACACTGAAGCTTTCTTT,CASSYSVGQKNTEAFF
.,TRBJ2-7,.,TRBV19,TGTGCCAGTAGTATAGGTCTAGGGGTAGAGCAGTACTTC,CASSIGLGVEQYF
TRBD2,TRBJ2-1,.,TRBV9,TGTGCCAGCAGCGAACTAGCGGGATCCTACAATGAGCAGTTCTTC,CASSELAGSYNEQFF
.,TRBJ1-5,.,TRBV6-1,TGTGCCAGCAGTGAAGGGTTGGCGGACAATCAGCCCCAGCATTTT,CASSEGLADNQPQHF
TRBD2,TRBJ2-1,.,TRBV19,TGTGCCAGTAGTAAGGGACTAGCGGGAGGCCTATACAATGAGCAGTTCTTC,CASSKGLAGGLYNEQFF
.,TRBJ1-1,.,TRBV28,TGTGCCAGCCGCCCCGGGATCTTGTTATATGCTGAAGCTTTCTTT,CASRPGILLYAEAFF
.,TRBJ1-4,.,TRBV5-1,TGCGCCAGCAGCCTCACGATTTCGGCGGCTAATGAAAAACTGTTTTTT,CASSLTISAANEKLFF
TRBD1,TRBJ1-1,.,TRBV27,TGTGCCAGCCTCCGGACAGGGGCTATGAACACTGAAGCTTTCTTT,CASLRTGAMNTEAFF
TRBD2,TRBJ2-5,.,TRBV12-3/TRBV12-4,TGTGCCAGCAAGGGGGCTAGCGGGAGAAGCCAGTACTTC,CASKGASGRSQYF